These 13 T cell receptor beta chains came from one sample sequenced in a study of blood T cells in healthy people across ages (dated by TCRdb to about 2015). Library preparation employed 5' RACE. These reads were obtained on an Illumina HiSeq 2500. A second PCR of roughly 6 to 12 cycles was run with a J-beta primer mix and a sample-barcoded 5' primer. Starting from the raw public reads, TCRdb applied fastp trimming at Q25, assembled clones with MiXCR and retained in-frame beta chains. Entries are consolidated by CDR3 protein sequence, retaining the most common genes and DNA. This sample comprises about 1.5 million distinct CDR3 sequences, about 42% of them detected only once. The ten largest make up more than 4% of the sample. Sequences were obtained from blood. The receptors stem from a woman between 18 and 29 years old in good health.

This clonotype occurred a few times. The chain couples TRBV5-5 to TRBJ2-7; weak D call: TRBD1 (6 bases). Germline lookup yields CDR1 SGHKS and CDR2 YYEKEE (reference sequence). The V gene lost 1 base and the J gene lost 1 base, with 12 bases spanning the gap. The length of the CDR3 is 15 residues. The CDR3 sequence is CASSLWAGASYEQYF. CDR3 in DNA: TGTGCCAGCAGCTTGTGGGCAGGGGCTTCCTACGAGCAGTACTTC.

V usage is TRBV5-1 and J usage is TRBJ2-1; no reliable D call. The germline CDR1 and CDR2 sequences are SGHRS and YFSETQ. The V gene lost 1 base and the J gene lost 10 bases, with 12 bases spanning the gap. This CDR3 contains 13 residues. The CDR3 sequence is CASSLPSLYEQFF. CDR3 coding DNA: TGCGCCAGCAGCTTGCCAAGCTTGTACGAGCAGTTCTTC. The complete variable domain, with remaining parts taken from reference TRBV5-1 and TRBJ2-1, reads KAGVTQTPRYLIKTRGQQVTLSCSPISGHRSVSWYQQTPGQGLQFLFEYFSETQRNKGNFPGRFSGRQFSNSRSEMNVSTLELGDSALYLCASSLPSLYEQFFGPGTRLTVL.

The table lists this clonotype with a few counts. This chain uses TRBV5-6 with TRBJ2-3; no clear D gene. The V end was cut by 2 bases, the J end by 5 bases, with 12 bases between. Germline assignment: CDR1 SGHDT and CDR2 YYEEEE. The CDR3 loop spans 14 amino acids. The CDR3 DNA follows: TGTGCCAGCAGCTTACGGCAGGCTAAAGATACGCAGTATTTT. The encoded protein is CASSLRQAKDTQYF.

V is TRBV7-2 and J is TRBJ2-3, with D perhaps matching TRBD2 (5 bases). The V end was cut by 5 bases, the J end by 9 bases, with 15 bases between. The CDR3 loop spans 13 amino acids. Germline values: CDR1 SGHTA, CDR2 FQGNSA. CDR3 sequence reads: CASSLVEGGTQYF. As DNA, the CDR3 is TGTGCCAGCAGCCTCGTCGAAGGCGGGACGCAGTATTTT.

On this clonotype itself: The junction differs from germline at one of its ends, possibly a read error. The V and J genes are TRBV6-1 and TRBJ1-5; D remains ambiguous. CDR3 length: 12 amino acids. The germline V gene encodes CDR1 MNHNS and CDR2 SASEGT. CDR3 nucleotides: TGTGCCGGCAGGAACGAGAATCAGCCCCAGCATTTT. The encoded protein is CAGRNENQPQHF.

The V gene is TRBV18, the J gene TRBJ2-7; the D is unclear. Germline CDR1 is KGHSH and CDR2 is LQKENI. V was pared by 5 bases and J by 0 bases, with 8 bases between. There are 13 residues in the CDR3. DNA of the CDR3: TGTGCCAGCTCATCTTCTAACTCCTACGAGCAGTACTTC. Its translation is CASSSSNSYEQYF.

A few counts support this clonotype. Germline is not matched at one junction end, which may reflect a read error. The J gene is TRBJ2-7, the V gene TRBV6-5; D not resolved. The CDR3 runs to 14 residues. Germline V CDR1 and CDR2: MNHEY, SVGAGI. This chain's CDR3 is CASSDSGLSGEQYF. The CDR3 DNA follows: TGTGCCAGCAGTGACTCAGGCCTCTCGGGCGAGCAGTACTTC.

In its sample, this clonotype was seen a few times. The V gene is TRBV5-1, the J gene TRBJ2-7, with D possibly matching TRBD1 (5 bases). The CDR3 is 14 residues long. Deletions cut 1 base from V and 7 bases from J, with 15 bases between. Per the germline V gene, CDR1 is SGHRS and CDR2 is YFSETQ. DNA of the CDR3: TGCGCCAGCAGCTTGCAGACAGACTTGAGGGAGCAGTACTTC. It translates to CASSLQTDLREQYF.

The gene calls are TRBV24-1 and TRBJ2-1, with 12 nucleotides matching TRBD2. This CDR3 has 15 amino acids. Germline lookup yields CDR1 KGHDR and CDR2 SFDVKD. J gave up 9 bases and V 0 bases, and 2 bases lay outside the gene matches. CDR3 sequence (DNA): TGTGCCACCAGTGATTTGTCTAGCGGGAGGGCTGAGCAGTTCTTC. It encodes CATSDLSSGRAEQFF.

This sequence joins TRBV12-3 or TRBV12-4 and TRBJ2-1; 8 bases map to TRBD1. The better agreement between TRBJ2-7 and the DNA end casts doubt on the J call. The CDR3 is 14 amino acids. CDR3 region: CASTWGTGYNEQYF. CDR3 DNA sequence: TGTGCCAGCACCTGGGGGACAGGCTACAATGAGCAGTACTTC.

This chain joins TRBV7-2 and TRBJ2-7; 7 bases agree with TRBD1. The CDR3 contains 16 residues. The ends lost 6 bases at V and 7 bases at J; junction bases unmatched: 18. Germline values: CDR1 SGHTA, CDR2 FQGNSA. The CDR3 DNA is TGTGCCAGCAGTTTGACAGGGCCCAGAGGGTACAATGAGCAGTACTTC. Its translation: CASSLTGPRGYNEQYF.

This clonotype was seen a handful of times. The rearrangement links TRBV20-1 to TRBJ2-5, with D unclear. There are 12 residues in the CDR3. V lost 6 bases to trimming and J lost 3 bases, with 11 bases between them. Germline CDR1 is DFQATT and CDR2 is SNEGSKA (reference sequence). CDR3 region: CSALDRKETQYF. The CDR3 bases are TGCAGTGCGCTCGACCGGAAAGAGACCCAGTACTTC.

This clonotype has a handful of counts. This chain connects TRBV7-6 to TRBJ2-7; the match to TRBD2 covers 9 bases. The CDR3 spans 18 residues. Germline V gives CDR1 SGHVS, CDR2 FNYEAQ. V was clipped by 1 base and J by 1 base; unmatched bases: 11. The CDR3 DNA sequence: TGTGCCAGCAGCTTAGGGGGTCCGGTAGCGGGGGATTCCTACGAGCAGTACTTC. It yields the protein CASSLGGPVAGDSYEQYF.